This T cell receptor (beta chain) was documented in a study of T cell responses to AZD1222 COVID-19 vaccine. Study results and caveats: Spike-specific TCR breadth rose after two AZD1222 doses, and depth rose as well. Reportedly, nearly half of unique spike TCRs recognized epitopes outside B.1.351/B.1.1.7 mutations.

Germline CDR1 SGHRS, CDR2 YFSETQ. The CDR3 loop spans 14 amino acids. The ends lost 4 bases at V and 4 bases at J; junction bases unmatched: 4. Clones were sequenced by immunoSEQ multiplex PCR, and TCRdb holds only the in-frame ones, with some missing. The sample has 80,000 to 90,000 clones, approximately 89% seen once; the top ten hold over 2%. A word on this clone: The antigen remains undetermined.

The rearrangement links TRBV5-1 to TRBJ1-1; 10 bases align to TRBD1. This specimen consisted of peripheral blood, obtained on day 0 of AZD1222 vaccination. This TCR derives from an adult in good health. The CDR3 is CASSPDRGPTEAFF. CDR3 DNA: TGCGCCAGCAGCCCAGACAGGGGGCCCACTGAAGCTTTCTTT.